This TCR beta chain was obtained from a study of shared clonotypes between healthy human individuals. Only in-frame clones appear in the TCRdb table, and some are missing; sequencing was by immunoSEQ multiplex PCR. Of some 1,400,000 clones detected, roughly 96% appear once; the ten largest clones hold roughly 1.2%. The CDR3 has 13 residues. Trimming took 9 bases from V and 4 from J, leaving 13 bases between them. This TCR derives from a man younger than 45 in good health. Sequencing was carried out using naive CD4+ T cells sorted from blood. Subset indicated: CD45RA+ positively selected. The chain recombines TRBV23-1 with TRBJ1-3; D possibly corresponds to TRBD1 (5 bases). TRBV23-1 is annotated as an ORF whose role is uncertain. CDR3 bases: TGCGCCAGGCCGCCAGGGATCGGAAACACCATATATTTT. Its translation is CARPPGIGNTIYF.